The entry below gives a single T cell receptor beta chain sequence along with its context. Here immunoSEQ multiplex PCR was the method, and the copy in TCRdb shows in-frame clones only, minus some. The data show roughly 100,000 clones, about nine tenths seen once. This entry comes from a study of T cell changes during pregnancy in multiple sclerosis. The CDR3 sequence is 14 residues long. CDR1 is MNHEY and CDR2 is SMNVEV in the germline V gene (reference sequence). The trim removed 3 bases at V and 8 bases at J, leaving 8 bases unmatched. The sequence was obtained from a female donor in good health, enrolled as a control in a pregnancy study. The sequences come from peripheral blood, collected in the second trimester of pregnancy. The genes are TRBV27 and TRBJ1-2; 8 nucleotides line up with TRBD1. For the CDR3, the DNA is TGTGCCAGCAGTTTCGGACAGGGCCTTGGGGGCTACACCTTC. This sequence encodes CASSFGQGLGGYTF.